This T cell receptor (beta chain) was documented in a study of OX40 agonist ivuxolimab in advanced cancers. General study results and limits: It was also the case that some nonresponders had low normalized T-cell clonal expansion. CD8+ T cells showed, on average, more clonal expansion than CD4+ cells.

Produced via immunoSEQ multiplex PCR; TCRdb's table is partial and in-frame only. The top ten hold about 1.5% of the sample, which has fewer than 55,000 clones, around four fifths seen once. This clone was counted only a few times. Its specificity is not known. CDR3 length: 15 amino acids. Germline CDR1 SGHTA, CDR2 FQGNSA. Trimming left V 3 bases short and J 0 bases short, with 9 bases between. The source material was CD4+ or CD8+ T cells sorted from blood, sampled in a trial of the OX40 agonist ivuxolimab. This TCR derives from an adult with an advanced solid tumor such as melanoma, head and neck, liver or kidney cancer. The chain uses TRBV7-2 and TRBJ1-5, with D unresolved. The CDR3 protein is CASSLEPYSNQPQHF. The CDR3, as DNA: TGTGCCAGCAGCTTGGAACCCTATAGCAATCAGCCCCAGCATTTT.